Listed below are T cell receptor beta chains from one sample, sequenced in a study of blood T cell repertoires in COVID-19. The assay was immunoSEQ multiplex PCR, and TCRdb's table has in-frame clones only and misses some. The sample has over 200,000 clones, 75% to 90% seen once; the top ten hold around 5.4%. Material for sequencing was peripheral blood. These receptors were collected from a human donor in a cohort sampled during active COVID-19. The CDR3 runs from the conserved cysteine through the conserved F or W. A D gene is named only where the DNA matches it firmly. Some rows mark clone size as missing; the rest say once, few, many or name a class of expanded clone.

cdr3_aa: CASSSGQNNGYTF
cdr3_nt: TGTGCCAGCAGTTCGGGACAGAACAATGGCTACACCTTC
v_call: TRBV6-5
d_call: TRBD1
clone_size: -
j_call: TRBJ1-2

cdr3_aa: CASSFRRIYGYTF
cdr3_nt: TGTGCCAGCAGTTTTCGGCGGATCTATGGCTACACCTTC
v_call: TRBV6-5
d_call: -
clone_size: few
j_call: TRBJ1-2

cdr3_aa: CASSYLTSGNNEQFF
cdr3_nt: TGTGCCAGCAGTTATCTAACTAGCGGCAACAATGAGCAGTTCTTC
v_call: TRBV6-6
d_call: TRBD2
clone_size: -
j_call: TRBJ2-1

cdr3_aa: CASSLVWQYQETQYF
cdr3_nt: TGTGCCAGCAGCTTGGTTTGGCAGTACCAAGAGACCCAGTACTTC
v_call: TRBV5-5
d_call: -
clone_size: -
j_call: TRBJ2-5

cdr3_aa: CATSDAGTGDYEQYF
cdr3_nt: TGTGCCACCAGTGATGCCGGGACAGGGGATTACGAGCAGTACTTC
v_call: TRBV24-1
d_call: TRBD1
clone_size: once
j_call: TRBJ2-7

cdr3_aa: CASSPNRGTDTQYF
cdr3_nt: TGTGCCAGCAGCCCTAACAGGGGAACAGATACGCAGTATTTT
v_call: TRBV7-8
d_call: TRBD1
clone_size: -
j_call: TRBJ2-3

cdr3_aa: CASSLSRGTEAFF
cdr3_nt: TGTGCCAGCAGTTTATCTCGGGGAACTGAAGCTTTCTTT
v_call: TRBV12-3/TRBV12-4
d_call: -
clone_size: -
j_call: TRBJ1-1

cdr3_aa: CAWSVLAGDNEQFF
cdr3_nt: TGTGCCTGGAGTGTACTAGCGGGAGATAATGAGCAGTTCTTC
v_call: TRBV30
d_call: TRBD2
clone_size: -
j_call: TRBJ2-1

cdr3_aa: CASTLDLAGVYEQYF
cdr3_nt: TGTGCCAGCACCCTGGACCTAGCGGGGGTCTACGAGCAGTACTTC
v_call: TRBV5-5
d_call: TRBD2
clone_size: -
j_call: TRBJ2-7

cdr3_aa: CSVVIPGREGYTF
cdr3_nt: TGCAGCGTTGTCATCCCAGGGCGGGAAGGCTACACCTTC
v_call: TRBV29-1
d_call: -
clone_size: -
j_call: TRBJ1-2

cdr3_aa: CATSDFAGYGYTF
cdr3_nt: TGTGCCACCAGTGATTTCGCGGGCTATGGCTACACCTTC
v_call: TRBV24-1
d_call: -
clone_size: -
j_call: TRBJ1-2

cdr3_aa: CASSPAGIHSGNTIYF
cdr3_nt: TGTGCCAGCAGCCCAGCGGGGATTCACTCTGGAAACACCATATATTTT
v_call: TRBV5-6
d_call: -
clone_size: -
j_call: TRBJ1-3

cdr3_aa: CAGGGGSGEQYF
cdr3_nt: TGTGCCGGAGGGGGGGGTAGTGGCGAGCAGTACTTC
v_call: TRBV28
d_call: -
clone_size: -
j_call: TRBJ2-7

cdr3_aa: CASSFVAGETNEQFF
cdr3_nt: TGTGCCAGCAGCTTCGTAGCGGGGGAAACGAATGAGCAGTTCTTC
v_call: TRBV7-2
d_call: TRBD2
clone_size: -
j_call: TRBJ2-1

cdr3_aa: CAISGNTPEQYF
cdr3_nt: TGTGCCATCAGTGGAAACACCCCCGAGCAGTACTTC
v_call: TRBV10-3
d_call: -
clone_size: -
j_call: TRBJ2-7

cdr3_aa: CASSLVTGSNTGELFF
cdr3_nt: TGTGCCAGCAGCTTAGTTACAGGGAGCAACACCGGGGAGCTGTTTTTT
v_call: TRBV7-9
d_call: -
clone_size: -
j_call: TRBJ2-2

cdr3_aa: CASSRGKETQYF
cdr3_nt: TGTGCCAGCTCTCGGGGGAAAGAGACCCAGTACTTC
v_call: TRBV12-3/TRBV12-4
d_call: -
clone_size: -
j_call: TRBJ2-5

cdr3_aa: CASSYFGTSSNQPQHF
cdr3_nt: TGTGCCAGCAGTTACTTTGGGACAAGTAGCAATCAGCCCCAGCATTTT
v_call: TRBV6-6
d_call: -
clone_size: -
j_call: TRBJ1-5

cdr3_aa: CASSSPGKTYEQYF
cdr3_nt: TGTGCCAGCAGCTCCCCCGGGAAAACCTACGAGCAGTACTTC
v_call: TRBV13
d_call: -
clone_size: -
j_call: TRBJ2-7

cdr3_aa: CASSYHAGPYNEQFF
cdr3_nt: TGTGCCAGCAGCTATCACGCAGGGCCCTACAATGAGCAGTTCTTC
v_call: TRBV11-1
d_call: -
clone_size: -
j_call: TRBJ2-1

cdr3_aa: CASSIGTGGNTEAFF
cdr3_nt: TGTGCCAGTAGTATCGGGACAGGGGGGAACACTGAAGCTTTCTTT
v_call: TRBV19
d_call: TRBD1
clone_size: few
j_call: TRBJ1-1

cdr3_aa: CASSRTGTGAGNTIYF
cdr3_nt: TGCGCCAGCAGCCGCACGGGGACAGGGGCTGGAAACACCATATATTTT
v_call: TRBV4-3
d_call: TRBD1
clone_size: -
j_call: TRBJ1-3

cdr3_aa: CASSPLGLNSGNTIYF
cdr3_nt: TGTGCCAGCTCACCCTTAGGACTGAACTCTGGAAACACCATATATTTT
v_call: TRBV18
d_call: -
clone_size: -
j_call: TRBJ1-3

cdr3_aa: CASSPGLAFETQYF
cdr3_nt: TGTGCCAGCAGTCCGGGACTAGCGTTTGAGACCCAGTACTTC
v_call: TRBV27
d_call: TRBD2
clone_size: few
j_call: TRBJ2-5

cdr3_aa: CAISGLAGVEEQYF
cdr3_nt: TGTGCCATCAGTGGACTAGCGGGAGTAGAGGAGCAGTACTTC
v_call: TRBV10-3
d_call: TRBD2
clone_size: -
j_call: TRBJ2-7

cdr3_aa: CASSSTGGPYEQYF
cdr3_nt: TGCGCCAGCAGCTCCACAGGGGGCCCCTACGAGCAGTACTTC
v_call: TRBV5-1
d_call: TRBD1
clone_size: -
j_call: TRBJ2-7

cdr3_aa: CASSLLLAGLYEQYF
cdr3_nt: TGTGCCAGCAGTTTATTGCTGGCGGGACTCTACGAGCAGTACTTC
v_call: TRBV27
d_call: -
clone_size: few
j_call: TRBJ2-7

cdr3_aa: CASSTNTGEQPQHF
cdr3_nt: TGCGCCAGCAGCACCAATACAGGGGAACAGCCCCAGCATTTT
v_call: TRBV5-1
d_call: TRBD1
clone_size: -
j_call: TRBJ1-5

cdr3_aa: CASSLDLTSPEQYF
cdr3_nt: TGTGCCAGCAGCTTAGACCTCACTAGCCCCGAGCAGTACTTC
v_call: TRBV7-2
d_call: -
clone_size: -
j_call: TRBJ2-7

cdr3_aa: CASSLAGGKYEQYF
cdr3_nt: TGTGCCAGCAGTTTGGCGGGAGGGAAGTACGAGCAGTACTTC
v_call: TRBV28
d_call: TRBD2
clone_size: few
j_call: TRBJ2-7

cdr3_aa: CATSLAGGPNEQFF
cdr3_nt: TGTGCCACCAGTCTAGCGGGAGGCCCCAATGAGCAGTTCTTC
v_call: TRBV24-1
d_call: TRBD2
clone_size: -
j_call: TRBJ2-1

cdr3_aa: CASSLGPPETQYF
cdr3_nt: TGTGCCAGCAGCTTAGGGCCCCCAGAGACCCAGTACTTC
v_call: TRBV7-2
d_call: -
clone_size: -
j_call: TRBJ2-5

cdr3_aa: CAISDRGASEAFF
cdr3_nt: TGTGCCATCAGCGACAGGGGTGCTTCTGAAGCTTTCTTT
v_call: TRBV10-3
d_call: TRBD1
clone_size: -
j_call: TRBJ1-1

cdr3_aa: CASSPTLTASYSPLHF
cdr3_nt: TGCGCCAGCAGCCCTACGCTGACAGCCTCCTATTCACCCCTCCACTTT
v_call: TRBV5-1
d_call: -
clone_size: -
j_call: TRBJ1-6

cdr3_aa: CASSGTGGSYGYTF
cdr3_nt: TGTGCCAGCAGTGGGACAGGGGGCAGCTATGGCTACACCTTC
v_call: TRBV25-1
d_call: TRBD1
clone_size: few
j_call: TRBJ1-2

cdr3_aa: CASSFLTGGRYTF
cdr3_nt: TGTGCCAGCAGTTTCTTGACAGGTGGGCGCTACACCTTC
v_call: TRBV28
d_call: -
clone_size: -
j_call: TRBJ1-2

cdr3_aa: CSASKGKGDGYTF
cdr3_nt: TGCAGTGCTAGTAAGGGGAAAGGAGATGGCTACACCTTC
v_call: TRBV20-1
d_call: -
clone_size: few
j_call: TRBJ1-2

cdr3_aa: CASRLWGLTRDGYTF
cdr3_nt: TGTGCCAGCAGGCTTTGGGGCCTTACCCGGGATGGCTACACCTTC
v_call: TRBV5-6
d_call: -
clone_size: -
j_call: TRBJ1-2

cdr3_aa: CASSIARTTQYF
cdr3_nt: TGTGCCAGCAGTATAGCGAGGACGACCCAGTACTTC
v_call: TRBV25-1
d_call: -
clone_size: -
j_call: TRBJ2-5

cdr3_aa: CASSEEGKDSLNQPQHF
cdr3_nt: TGCGCCAGCAGTGAGGAGGGTAAGGACAGCTTAAATCAGCCCCAGCATTTT
v_call: TRBV10-1
d_call: -
clone_size: -
j_call: TRBJ1-5

cdr3_aa: CASLPIAGAGANVLTF
cdr3_nt: TGTGCCAGCCTCCCTATCGCGGGGGCTGGGGCCAACGTCCTGACTTTC
v_call: TRBV28
d_call: TRBD2
clone_size: -
j_call: TRBJ2-6

cdr3_aa: CATSRDVAGQGRYGYTF
cdr3_nt: TGTGCCACCAGCAGAGATGTGGCCGGACAGGGACGCTATGGCTACACCTTC
v_call: TRBV15
d_call: TRBD1
clone_size: once
j_call: TRBJ1-2

cdr3_aa: CASSLVTSGRLNEQFF
cdr3_nt: TGTGCCAGCAGCTTAGTTACTAGCGGGAGACTCAATGAGCAGTTCTTC
v_call: TRBV11-3
d_call: TRBD2
clone_size: -
j_call: TRBJ2-1

cdr3_aa: CASSLELAGAKTQYF
cdr3_nt: TGTGCCAGCAGCTTAGAACTAGCGGGAGCCAAGACCCAGTACTTC
v_call: TRBV7-2
d_call: TRBD2
clone_size: -
j_call: TRBJ2-5